Detailed here is one T cell receptor beta chain. This record belongs to a study of blood T cell repertoires in COVID-19. Across the whole study: Some COVID-19 samples were acute and others convalescent; all came from the United States, Italy and Spain.

As originally analysed: Researchers report that nucleated cell counts were estimated from reference gene primer amplification. Profiled with immunoSEQ multiplex PCR; TCRdb holds only in-frame clones, not every one. That table supplies the V and J calls and clone size; D and trimming were determined from the DNA. The sample carries 300,000 to 400,000 clones, about 87% recorded once. The sequence came from a human donor in a cohort sampled during active COVID-19. Sequencing was performed on peripheral blood.

DNA of the CDR3: TGTGCCAGCAGTTACTCTTGGGGCGCGGATACGCAGTATTTT. This gives the protein CASSYSWGADTQYF. J is TRBJ2-3 and V is TRBV6-5, with D possibly being TRBD1 (5 bases). The germline V gene encodes CDR1 MNHEY and CDR2 SVGAGI. V was pared by 0 bases and J by 6 bases, with 10 bases between. The CDR3 covers 14 residues.